The rows below give T cell receptor beta chains drawn from one sample of a study of CD8+ T cells in alopecia areata. The data were produced by immunoSEQ multiplex PCR, yet TCRdb's version contains in-frame clones alone and is incomplete. The sample lists around 200,000 clones; 64% were seen once. Specimen: CD4+ T cells sorted from blood, collected at week 4, from a patient treated with tofacitinib. Receptor source: a human donor with alopecia areata. Each CDR3 is given with its conserved first and last residue. D genes are given only for firm matches. Clone size is given for some rows only: seen once, a few or many times, or a class if the clone is expanded.

-	TRBV29-1	-	TRBJ1-3	TGCAGCGTTGATACCTCTGGAAACACCATATATTTT	CSVDTSGNTIYF
few	TRBV4-1	-	TRBJ1-5	TGCGCCAGCAGCCAATTGACTAGCAATCAGCCCCAGCATTTT	CASSQLTSNQPQHF
few	TRBV7-2	-	TRBJ2-7	TGTGCCAGCAGGGGGAGGAGTTACGAGCAGTACTTC	CASRGRSYEQYF
few	TRBV7-9	-	TRBJ2-2	TGTGCCAGCAGCCGCGGGGGCCCGAACACCGGGGAGCTGTTTTTT	CASSRGGPNTGELFF
-	TRBV7-6	-	TRBJ2-3	TGTGCCAGCAGCTTAGGCGGGAACACAGATACGCAGTATTTT	CASSLGGNTDTQYF
-	TRBV7-9	-	TRBJ2-7	TGTGCCAGCAGCTTATTAGGACTGGGTGAGCAGTACTTC	CASSLLGLGEQYF
-	TRBV27	TRBD1	TRBJ1-2	TGTGCCAGCAGTTCCCTTGGAAGGGACAGCTATGGCTACACCTTC	CASSSLGRDSYGYTF
-	TRBV14	-	TRBJ1-2	TGTGCCAGCAGCCAAATAAACGAGGGAGCTGTCTATGGCTACACCTTC	CASSQINEGAVYGYTF
-	TRBV13	TRBD2	TRBJ2-3	TGTGCCAGCAGCCTAGCGGGAAGCACAGATACGCAGTATTTT	CASSLAGSTDTQYF
few	TRBV7-2	-	TRBJ2-2	TGTGCCAGCAGCTTAATGGGAAGGCGGACCGGGGAGCTGTTTTTT	CASSLMGRRTGELFF
-	TRBV7-9	TRBD1	TRBJ1-4	TGTGCCAGCAGCTTAGCGGGACCGGGACAGCGTAATGAAAAACTGTTTTTT	CASSLAGPGQRNEKLFF
few	TRBV2	TRBD1	TRBJ1-1	TGTGCCAGCAGCAGTGAGGACAGGGCTGGTGGAGCTTTCTTT	CASSSEDRAGGAFF
-	TRBV19	-	TRBJ1-6	TGTGCCAGTAAGCGGTACCGGGCCCTTCACCATAATTCACCCCTCCACTTT	CASKRYRALHHNSPLHF
-	TRBV2	-	TRBJ1-5	TGTGCCAGCGTTGGGGGGGCGGGTCAGCCCCAGCATTTT	CASVGGAGQPQHF
-	TRBV4-3	TRBD1	TRBJ2-5	TGCGCCAGCAGCCATTCCGGGACAGTCCAAGAGACCCAGTACTTC	CASSHSGTVQETQYF
once	TRBV29-1	TRBD1	TRBJ2-5	TGCAGCGTTGGCCGGGGACAGGGTGTAGAGACCCAGTACTTC	CSVGRGQGVETQYF
-	TRBV30	-	TRBJ1-1	TGTGCCTGGAGTCCAACCGACAGGTTCGGGTCGGAAGCTTTCTTT	CAWSPTDRFGSEAFF
-	TRBV5-6	TRBD1	TRBJ1-2	TGTGCCAGCAGCTGGGGGACAGGGTTCGAGGGCTACACCTTC	CASSWGTGFEGYTF
-	TRBV11-2	-	TRBJ2-7	TGTGCCAGCAGACCAAGGGGGAATCCTCCCTACGAGCAGTACTTC	CASRPRGNPPYEQYF
few	TRBV10-3	TRBD2	TRBJ2-5	TGTGCCATCAGTGATTCTGCGGGGGGGCGAGAGACCCAGTACTTC	CAISDSAGGRETQYF
-	TRBV30	-	TRBJ1-5	TGTGCCTGGAGTGTACGGGGAAATCAGCCCCAGCATTTT	CAWSVRGNQPQHF
-	TRBV19	TRBD2	TRBJ2-5	TGTGCCAGTTCGACTAGCGGGGACCAAGAGACCCAGTACTTC	CASSTSGDQETQYF
-	TRBV11-2	TRBD1	TRBJ1-2	TGTGCCAGCAGCCCTTCAGGGGGCCGCGGTGGCTACACCTTC	CASSPSGGRGGYTF
-	TRBV27	-	TRBJ1-2	TGTGCCAGCAGTTTAGGGCCATTCTATGGCTACACCTTC	CASSLGPFYGYTF
few	TRBV10-3	TRBD2	TRBJ2-2	TGTGCCATCCGTAGACTAGCGGGGGCCGCGAACACCGGGGAGCTGTTTTTT	CAIRRLAGAANTGELFF
-	TRBV5-6	TRBD1	TRBJ1-2	TGTGCCAGCAGCGCCGGGACAGCTAACTATGGCTACACCTTC	CASSAGTANYGYTF
-	TRBV5-4	-	TRBJ2-2	TGTGCCAGCAGCTTAGGACTCACCGGGGAGCTGTTTTTT	CASSLGLTGELFF
once	TRBV19	-	TRBJ1-6	TGTGCCAGTAGTACAGGGAGGGTGAATTCACCCCTCCACTTT	CASSTGRVNSPLHF
-	TRBV30	TRBD1	TRBJ2-1	TGTGCCTGGAGGGAACAGGGGGCGAGGGATGAGCAGTTCTTC	CAWREQGARDEQFF
-	TRBV29-1	-	TRBJ1-1	TGCAGCGTTGAAGATGGGGGAATGAACACTGAAGCTTTCTTT	CSVEDGGMNTEAFF
-	TRBV4-3	-	TRBJ1-6	TGCGCCAGCAGCCAAGAGGTGGGGAATTCACCCCTCCACTTT	CASSQEVGNSPLHF
-	TRBV29-1	-	TRBJ1-2	TGCAGCGTTGGAAGCTATGGCTACACCTTC	CSVGSYGYTF
-	TRBV20-1	-	TRBJ2-7	TGCAGTGCCCGAGACCACGAGCAGTACTTC	CSARDHEQYF
few	TRBV7-9	TRBD1	TRBJ1-6	TGTGCCAGCAGCGTCGGGACAGAGAATTCACCCCTCCACTTT	CASSVGTENSPLHF
-	TRBV29-1	-	TRBJ1-2	TGCAGCGTTGTAGGGCAGGGGCATGGCTACACCTTC	CSVVGQGHGYTF
-	TRBV5-1	-	TRBJ2-3	TGCGCCAGCAGCTGGGGGGCCGTCACAGATACGCAGTATTTT	CASSWGAVTDTQYF
-	TRBV7-3	-	TRBJ1-6	TGTGCCAGCAGCTCACCCAATTCACCCCTCCACTTT	CASSSPNSPLHF
-	TRBV30	TRBD2	TRBJ2-5	TGTGCCTGGAGCGCGATGACCGGGAGGTTCCAGTACTTC	CAWSAMTGRFQYF
-	TRBV25-1	-	TRBJ1-1	TGTGCCAGCAGTGGACGGTTTATGAACACTGAAGCTTTCTTT	CASSGRFMNTEAFF
-	TRBV5-1	-	TRBJ2-2	TGCGCCAGCAGCCCGGGCAGGGGCGGGACCGGGGAGCTGTTTTTT	CASSPGRGGTGELFF
-	TRBV29-1	-	TRBJ1-1	TGCAGCGCTGGCCGGGAGAACACTGAAGCTTTCTTT	CSAGRENTEAFF
few	TRBV29-1	-	TRBJ2-1	TGCAGCGTTGCTTCGTACAATGAGCAGTTCTTC	CSVASYNEQFF
-	TRBV30	TRBD1	TRBJ1-1	TGTGCCTGGACCCGACAGGGGGCTGTAACTGAAGCTTTCTTT	CAWTRQGAVTEAFF
-	TRBV7-9	-	TRBJ2-3	TGTGCCAGCAGCCCCCTGCCAGATACGCAGTATTTT	CASSPLPDTQYF
once	TRBV2	-	TRBJ2-3	TGTGCCAGCAGCCCTTCCCCACTAGCCCGAGGGACAGATACGCAGTATTTT	CASSPSPLARGTDTQYF
-	TRBV11-1	-	TRBJ2-6	TGTGCCAGCAGCCCAGGGGATGGGGCCAACGTCCTGACTTTC	CASSPGDGANVLTF
-	TRBV29-1	-	TRBJ1-3	TGCAGCGTTGGGGTTTCGGCTGGAAACACCATATATTTT	CSVGVSAGNTIYF
-	TRBV5-6	TRBD2	TRBJ2-1	TGTGCCAGCAGGGGAGCGGGGACTAGCTCGGTCTTC	CASRGAGTSSVF
-	TRBV27	-	TRBJ2-5	TGTGCCAGCAGTTTCTCCCGGGTAGCGGAGACCCAGTACTTC	CASSFSRVAETQYF
-	TRBV29-1	-	TRBJ1-2	TGCAGCGTTGAAGATCCCCTAGTACGGGGGAATGGCTACACCTTC	CSVEDPLVRGNGYTF
-	TRBV30	TRBD2	TRBJ2-4	TGTGCCTGGAGTGAGGGACTAGCGGGTGAGGATAGTTTCTTC	CAWSEGLAGEDSFF
-	TRBV18	-	TRBJ2-7	TGTGCCAGCTCACCACAGTCGGGACACCGAAGTAACGAGCAGTACTTC	CASSPQSGHRSNEQYF
-	TRBV5-6	TRBD1	TRBJ1-2	TGTGCCAGCAGCACGGACAGGGGCCGACATAACTATGGCTACACCTTC	CASSTDRGRHNYGYTF